The clone carrying this T cell receptor beta chain was seen a handful of times. V shed 6 bases, J shed 3 bases, and the junction held 7 bases outside the gene matches. CDR1 SQVTM and CDR2 ANQGSEA come from the germline V gene. There are 13 residues in the CDR3. The sample originates from a study of blood T cell repertoires in COVID-19. Individuals aged roughly 18 to 95 years were recruited from approximately 24 US areas. Assay: immunoSEQ multiplex PCR; the TCRdb copy retains only in-frame clones and omits some. The sample records roughly 250,000 clones, 83% being singletons. The rearrangement links TRBV29-1 to TRBJ1-2, with 7 bases lining up with TRBD1. This receptor was obtained from a woman aged 40 to 50 who had been exposed to COVID-19. What was sequenced was PBMCs or T cells enriched from blood (not recorded which). The CDR3 DNA sequence: TGCAGCGTGGTCGACAGGGTGGACTATGGCTACACCTTC. The encoded protein is CSVVDRVDYGYTF.